Listed below are T cell receptor beta chains from one sample, sequenced in a study of tumor and adjacent non-tumor tissue in lung cancer. TCRdb re-analysed the multiplex PCR reads in MiXCR, keeping a single row per CDR3 protein. The sample lists around 60,000 distinct CDR3 sequences; about 56% were seen once. The sequenced sample consisted of distant non-tumor lung tissue. These receptor sequences come from a man between 70 and 80 years old with non-small cell lung cancer. The CDR3 runs from the conserved cysteine through the conserved F or W. Each record gives: J gene, D gene, V gene, clone size, CDR3 protein, CDR3 DNA. A D gene is named only where the DNA matches it firmly. Clone size appears in some rows only: once, few, many, or a class for an expanded clone.

TRBJ2-7 | TRBD2 | TRBV5-1 | many | CASSPGLAVSYEQYF | TGCGCCAGCAGCCCAGGACTAGCGGTCTCCTACGAGCAGTACTTC
TRBJ1-2 | TRBD1 | TRBV29-1 | many | CSVEDRGQFYGYTF | TGCAGCGTTGAAGATAGGGGACAGTTCTATGGCTACACCTTC
TRBJ1-3 | NA | TRBV10-3 | NA | CAISELCENTTYF | TGTGCCATCAGTGAGTTGTGTGAAAACACCACATATTTT
TRBJ1-4 | NA | TRBV7-8 | few | CASRQSQGYEKLFF | TGTGCCAGCAGGCAATCCCAAGGGTATGAAAAACTGTTTTTT
TRBJ2-3 | NA | TRBV20-1 | NA | CSAWDSLSTDTQYF | TGCAGTGCGTGGGACTCCCTGAGCACAGATACGCAGTATTTT
TRBJ2-7 | TRBD2 | TRBV15 | NA | CATSTLAGVSSYEQYF | TGTGCCACCAGCACCCTAGCGGGGGTGAGCTCCTACGAGCAGTACTTC
TRBJ1-6 | NA | TRBV4-1 | many | CASSQEWSPLHF | TGCGCCAGCAGCCAAGAATGGTCACCCCTCCACTTT
TRBJ2-7 | TRBD2 | TRBV4-2 | many | CASSQEMTSGRYEQYF | TGTGCCAGCAGCCAAGAGATGACTAGCGGGAGGTACGAGCAGTACTTC
TRBJ2-7 | NA | TRBV29-1 | NA | CSVGRNHYEQYF | TGCAGCGTTGGACGGAACCATTACGAACAGTACTTC
TRBJ2-3 | NA | TRBV6-5 | many | CASSYRAGGTDTQYF | TGTGCCAGCAGTTACCGGGCAGGGGGCACAGATACGCAGTATTTT
TRBJ2-3 | TRBD1 | TRBV5-4 | many | CASSSDREDTQYF | TGTGCCAGCAGCTCGGACAGGGAAGATACGCAGTATTTT
TRBJ1-4 | NA | TRBV12-3/TRBV12-4 | NA | CAGSPRVKLFF | TGTGCCGGCAGTCCTCGGGTAAAACTGTTTTTC
TRBJ1-6 | NA | TRBV28 | NA | CASSPTLGGNSPLHF | TGTGCCAGCAGCCCGACCCTAGGTGGGAATTCACCCCTCCACTTT
TRBJ1-5 | NA | TRBV6-1 | many | CAASFSGLREPQHF | TGTGCCGCTTCGTTTTCGGGCCTCAGGGAGCCCCAGCATTTT
TRBJ2-7 | TRBD1 | TRBV7-9 | NA | CASSQDREGYEQYF | TGTGCCAGCAGCCAGGACAGGGAAGGGTACGAGCAGTACTTC
TRBJ2-1 | TRBD2 | TRBV6-1 | NA | CACLLLAGVQFF | TGTGCCTGTCTTCTTCTAGCGGGGGTGCAGTTCTTC
TRBJ2-7 | TRBD1 | TRBV12-3/TRBV12-4 | NA | CASRYIGGHSYGQYF | TGTGCCAGCAGGTATATAGGGGGCCACTCCTACGGGCAGTACTTC
TRBJ2-3 | NA | TRBV28 | NA | CASSVPPGWDTQYF | TGTGCCAGCAGTGTACCGCCAGGGTGGGATACGCAGTATTTT
TRBJ1-2 | NA | TRBV19 | NA | CASSGTKYGYTF | TGTGCCAGTAGTGGAACGAAGTATGGCTACACCTTC
TRBJ2-1 | TRBD2 | TRBV20-1 | few | CSASPSGRRVIDEQFF | TGCAGTGCTAGTCCTAGCGGGAGAAGGGTCATTGACGAGCAGTTCTTC
TRBJ2-2 | TRBD1 | TRBV11-2 | NA | CANSAQGTGELLF | TGTGCCAACAGTGCACAGGGGACCGGGGAGCTGTTGTTT
TRBJ2-1 | NA | TRBV11-2 | NA | CVSSLVVLSNEQFF | TGTGTCAGTAGCTTAGTAGTACTTTCAAATGAGCAGTTCTTC